The next 5 T cell receptor beta chains were all read from a single sample in a study of CD8+ T cells in alopecia areata. Treatment meaning: oral pan-JAK inhibitor, 5-10 mg twice daily. It was cDNA, reverse transcribed from extracted RNA, that served as the sequencing template. Libraries were prepared by immunoSEQ multiplex PCR; TCRdb keeps only in-frame clonotypes and omits some of them. The sample shows approximately 210,000 clones, about 65% of them seen only once. Sequencing used CD4+ T cells sorted from blood, obtained at week 49, from a patient treated with tofacitinib. These receptors were obtained from a human donor with alopecia areata.

The chain carries TRBV4-1 and TRBJ2-1; 10 nucleotides match TRBD2. After removal of 0 bases from V and 4 bases from J, the junction contained 9 bases not matched to a gene. The CDR3 covers 18 residues. CDR1 MGHRA and CDR2 YSYEKL come from the germline V gene. Here the CDR3 reads CASSQDFGSGGPYNEQFF. The DNA for the CDR3 is TGCGCCAGCAGCCAAGATTTTGGTAGCGGGGGGCCGTACAATGAGCAGTTCTTC.

In its sample, this clone was seen once. The CDR3 region has the DNA TGTGCCTGGAGTATCGACATATTGAACACTGAAGCTTTCTTT. It encodes CAWSIDILNTEAFF. The V gene is TRBV30, the J gene TRBJ1-1; D gene uncertain. Trimming cost V 2 bases and J 0 bases, with 10 bases left between them. The CDR3 length is 14 residues. Germline V gene sequence: CDR1 GTSNPN, CDR2 SVGIG (reference sequence).

The J gene is TRBJ2-7, the V gene TRBV27; D remains ambiguous. The CDR3 sequence is 13 residues long. With 2 bases removed from V and 7 bases from J, the gap between germline ends came to 12 bases. Germline CDR1 MNHEY, CDR2 SMNVEV (reference sequence). CDR3 region: CASSLRAGWEQYF. CDR3 coding DNA: TGTGCCAGCAGTTTACGGGCAGGATGGGAGCAGTACTTC.

The genes are TRBV29-1 and TRBJ1-1; D ambiguous. The V end was cut by 4 bases, the J end by 0 bases, with 9 bases between. The CDR3 contains 13 residues. The germline gives CDR1 SQVTM, CDR2 ANQGSEA. The CDR3 DNA reads TGCAGCGTTGGCATGGTAATGAACACTGAAGCTTTCTTT. Translation: CSVGMVMNTEAFF.

V gene TRBV5-1 combines with J gene TRBJ1-6, with 9 bases fitting TRBD1. The CDR3 runs 15 residues. J gave up 7 bases and V 0 bases, and 2 bases lay outside the gene matches. From germline, CDR1 is SGHRS and CDR2 YFSETQ. CDR3 protein: CASSLGQGVNSPLHF. The CDR3 nucleotides are TGCGCCAGCAGCTTGGGACAGGGGGTAAATTCACCCCTCCACTTT.